This T cell receptor beta chain derives from a study of blood T cells in healthy people across ages. Concerning this clonotype itself: Its antigen remains unidentified.

Between the trimmed V and J ends, which lost 3 bases and 5 bases, there was a span of 16 bases. The CDR3 is 14 amino acids. Per the germline V gene, CDR1 is DFQATT and CDR2 is SNEGSKA (reference sequence). PBMCs were isolated at a quantity of at least 6.5 million per sample. Whole-study findings and limits: Donors of long life had a larger count of naive CD4+ cells and greater diversity than aged donors. Age showed a roughly linear inverse relationship with TCR beta diversity per million T cells. The study could not conclusively compare naive and antigen-experienced cells, given its unsorted PBMCs.

Primers used in a second PCR of roughly 7 to 11 cycles were a sample-barcoded 5' primer and a J-beta primer mix. TCRdb re-called the 5' RACE reads with MiXCR, one entry per CDR3 protein. The repertoire includes fewer than 700,000 distinct CDR3 sequences, 45% to 55% of them detected once, and 20% to 25% sits in the top ten. This receptor was obtained from a man at least 80 years old in good health. The sequencing input was blood. This chain joins TRBV20-1 and TRBJ1-2; tentatively, D is TRBD1 (6 bases). CDR3 nucleotide sequence: TGCAGTGCTAGTGCGGGTGGGGGCCCATATGGCTACACCTTC. Translating it yields CSASAGGGPYGYTF.